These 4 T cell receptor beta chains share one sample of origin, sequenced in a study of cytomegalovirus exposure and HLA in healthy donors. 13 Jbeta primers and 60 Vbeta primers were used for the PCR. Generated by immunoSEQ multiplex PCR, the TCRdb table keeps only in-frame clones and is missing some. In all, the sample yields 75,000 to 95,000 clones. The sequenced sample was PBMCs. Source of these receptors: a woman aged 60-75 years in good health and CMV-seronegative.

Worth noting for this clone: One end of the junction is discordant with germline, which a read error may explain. This chain's CDR3 is CAKGTGGSEAFF. Here the CDR3 DNA reads TGTGCAAAGGGGACAGGGGGTTCTGAAGCTTTCTTT. The chain joins TRBV29-1 to TRBJ1-1, with 11 positions matching TRBD1. This CDR3 contains 12 residues. Germline V CDR1 and CDR2: SQVTM, ANQGSEA.

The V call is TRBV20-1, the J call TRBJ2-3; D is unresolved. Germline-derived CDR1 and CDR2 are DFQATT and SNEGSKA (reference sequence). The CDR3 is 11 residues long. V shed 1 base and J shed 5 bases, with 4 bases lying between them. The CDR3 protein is CSARVLDTQYF. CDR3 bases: TGCAGTGCTAGAGTATTAGATACGCAGTATTTT.

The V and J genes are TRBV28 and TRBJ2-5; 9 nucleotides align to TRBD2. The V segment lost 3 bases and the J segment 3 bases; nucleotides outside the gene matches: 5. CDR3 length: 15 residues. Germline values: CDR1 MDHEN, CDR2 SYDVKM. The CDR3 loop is CASSFGTSRKETQYF. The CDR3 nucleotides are TGTGCCAGCAGTTTTGGGACTAGCAGAAAAGAGACCCAGTACTTC.

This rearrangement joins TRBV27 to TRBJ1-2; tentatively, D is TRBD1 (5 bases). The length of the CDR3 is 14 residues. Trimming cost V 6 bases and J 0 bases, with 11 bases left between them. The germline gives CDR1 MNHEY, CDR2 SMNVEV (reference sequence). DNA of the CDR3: TGTGCCAGCAGGCCGACAGTAGCTAACTATGGCTACACCTTC. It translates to CASRPTVANYGYTF.